This entry concerns a single T cell receptor beta chain. The V gene lost 2 bases and the J gene lost 2 bases, with 16 bases spanning the gap. This CDR3 spans 17 amino acids. The germline CDR1 and CDR2 sequences are SGHTA and FQGTGA. The data belong to a study of shared clonotypes between healthy human individuals. Researchers ran the assay at a deep level. Profiling relied on immunoSEQ multiplex PCR, and the TCRdb table lists in-frame clones only, not all of them. The sample consists of 450,000 to 600,000 clones, roughly 85% of them appearing once. The receptor comes from a middle-aged woman in good health. Some clones in this sample may be carry-over from other donors' samples. V and J are TRBV7-3 and TRBJ2-1; D is perhaps TRBD2 (5 bases). Sequencing was carried out using PBMCs. CDR3 region: CASSLVSGSGAYNEQFF. The CDR3 DNA is TGTGCCAGCAGCTTAGTTAGTGGGAGCGGAGCCTACAATGAGCAGTTCTTC.